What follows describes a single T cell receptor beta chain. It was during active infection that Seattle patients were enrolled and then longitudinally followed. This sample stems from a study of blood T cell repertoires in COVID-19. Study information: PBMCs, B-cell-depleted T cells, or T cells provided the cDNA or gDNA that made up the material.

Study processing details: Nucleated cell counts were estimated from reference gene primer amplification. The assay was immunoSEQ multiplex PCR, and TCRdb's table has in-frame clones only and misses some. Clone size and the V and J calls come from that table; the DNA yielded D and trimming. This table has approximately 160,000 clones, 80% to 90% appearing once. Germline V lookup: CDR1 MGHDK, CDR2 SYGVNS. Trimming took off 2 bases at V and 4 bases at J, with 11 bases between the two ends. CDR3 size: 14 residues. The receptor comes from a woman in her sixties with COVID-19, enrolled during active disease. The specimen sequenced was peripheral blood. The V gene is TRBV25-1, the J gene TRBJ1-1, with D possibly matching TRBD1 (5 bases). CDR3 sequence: CASSERHQGTEAFF. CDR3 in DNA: TGTGCCAGCAGTGAACGCCACCAGGGCACTGAAGCTTTCTTT.